This is a list of T cell receptor beta chains from one sample in a study of OX40 agonist ivuxolimab in advanced cancers. Assay used: immunoSEQ multiplex PCR; TCRdb lists only in-frame clones, some missing. The sample has approximately 70,000 clones; 86% are singletons. The starting material was CD4+ or CD8+ T cells sorted from blood, obtained in a trial of the OX40 agonist ivuxolimab. The receptors come from an adult with an advanced solid tumor such as melanoma, head and neck, liver or kidney cancer. Both conserved end residues are part of each CDR3. The D gene is left open where the match is weak. Some rows mark clone size as missing; the rest say once, few, many or name a class of expanded clone.

length	size	V	J	D	DNA	CDR3
12	.	TRBV29-1	TRBJ1-1	.	TGCAGCGCGGGAACAGGGAACACTGAAGCTTTCTTT	CSAGTGNTEAFF
17	.	TRBV4-1	TRBJ1-1	.	TGCGCCAGCAGCCAAGATTACCTCGGGATGGGGAACACTGAAGCTTTCTTT	CASSQDYLGMGNTEAFF
21	.	TRBV23-1	TRBJ1-1	TRBD1	TGCGCCAGCAGTCAATCCGCGCCTTCGGAACAGGGGGTTAGGATGAACACTGAAGCTTTCTTT	CASSQSAPSEQGVRMNTEAFF
13	.	TRBV27	TRBJ2-7	.	TGTGCCAGCAGTTTATTGGGGTGGGGCGAGCAGTACTTC	CASSLLGWGEQYF
14	.	TRBV6-6	TRBJ2-7	TRBD1	TGTGCCAGCACCCCGGGACAGGACCCGGGCGAGCAGTACTTC	CASTPGQDPGEQYF
14	few	TRBV19	TRBJ1-5	.	TGTGCCAGTAGTATACAGGGAAGCAATCAGCCCCAGCATTTT	CASSIQGSNQPQHF
15	.	TRBV9	TRBJ1-4	.	TGTGCCAGCAGCGCGAAGGAGGGGCGGTATGAAAAACTGTTTTTT	CASSAKEGRYEKLFF
14	few	TRBV6-1	TRBJ2-7	.	TGTGCCAGCAGTGAAGAAAACGGGCACTACGAGCAGTACTTC	CASSEENGHYEQYF
15	.	TRBV6-1	TRBJ1-2	.	TGTGCCAGCAGTACCGCAGGCGCCCATTTATATGGCTACACCTTC	CASSTAGAHLYGYTF
15	.	TRBV7-9	TRBJ2-1	TRBD2	TGTGCCAGCGAGCGGGGGCGGAGCTCCTACAATGAGCAGTTCTTC	CASERGRSSYNEQFF
17	.	TRBV7-6	TRBJ2-5	.	TGTGCCAGCAGCTTAATAGGACGTGCTCTTTCCCAAGAGACCCAGTACTTC	CASSLIGRALSQETQYF
15	.	TRBV7-8	TRBJ1-1	.	TGTGCCAGCAGCGCCTTGGGAGGGACCGGCACTGAAGCTTTCTTT	CASSALGGTGTEAFF
12	few	TRBV11-3	TRBJ2-7	TRBD2	TGTGCCAGCAGCTCTAGCGGCTACGAGCAGTACTTC	CASSSSGYEQYF
15	.	TRBV11-2	TRBJ2-1	TRBD1	TGTGCCAGCAGCACCCAGATGACAGGGGGCGATGAGCAGTTCTTC	CASSTQMTGGDEQFF
15	few	TRBV18	TRBJ2-3	.	TGTGCCAGCTCACTACGGGGTGCTAGCACAGATACGCAGTATTTT	CASSLRGASTDTQYF
11	.	TRBV6-1	TRBJ1-1	.	TGTGCCAGCAGTGGATACACTGAAGCTTTCTTT	CASSGYTEAFF
14	.	TRBV27	TRBJ1-3	.	TGTGCCAGCAGTGTGAAGGACTCTGGAAACACCATATATTTT	CASSVKDSGNTIYF
15	.	TRBV7-8	TRBJ1-6	TRBD1	TGTGCCAGCAGCCCAACCGGACAGGGACTTTCACCCCTCCACTTT	CASSPTGQGLSPLHF
14	.	TRBV6-1	TRBJ2-2	.	TGTGCCAGCACCCTGGGCCTTAACACCGGGGAGCTGTTTTTT	CASTLGLNTGELFF
13	.	TRBV5-4	TRBJ1-5	.	TGTGCCAGCAGCTTGACTAGCAATCAGCCCCAGCATTTT	CASSLTSNQPQHF
11	.	TRBV6-1	TRBJ1-1	.	TGTGCCAGCGGCGGCGGCACTGAAGCTTTCTTT	CASGGGTEAFF
13	.	TRBV5-5	TRBJ1-2	TRBD1	TGTGCCAGCAGCTTAATAGGACAGGGCGGCTACACCTTC	CASSLIGQGGYTF
14	.	TRBV11-3	TRBJ2-7	.	TGTGCCAGCAGCCACCCCTTCCGAGGGAACGAGCAGTACTTC	CASSHPFRGNEQYF
16	.	TRBV4-1	TRBJ2-3	.	TGCGCCAGCAGCCAAGTGAACCTCTTATACACAGATACGCAGTATTTT	CASSQVNLLYTDTQYF
12	.	TRBV6-6	TRBJ1-2	.	TGTGCCAGCCGCTATGAGAACTATGGCTACACCTTC	CASRYENYGYTF
13	.	TRBV5-1	TRBJ2-5	.	TGCGCCAGCAGCTTGGGTCCGCAAGAGACCCAGTACTTC	CASSLGPQETQYF
16	.	TRBV7-8	TRBJ2-1	.	TGTGCCAGCAGTTCTACCCAGGGGCAGGGTTACAATGAGCAGTTCTTC	CASSSTQGQGYNEQFF